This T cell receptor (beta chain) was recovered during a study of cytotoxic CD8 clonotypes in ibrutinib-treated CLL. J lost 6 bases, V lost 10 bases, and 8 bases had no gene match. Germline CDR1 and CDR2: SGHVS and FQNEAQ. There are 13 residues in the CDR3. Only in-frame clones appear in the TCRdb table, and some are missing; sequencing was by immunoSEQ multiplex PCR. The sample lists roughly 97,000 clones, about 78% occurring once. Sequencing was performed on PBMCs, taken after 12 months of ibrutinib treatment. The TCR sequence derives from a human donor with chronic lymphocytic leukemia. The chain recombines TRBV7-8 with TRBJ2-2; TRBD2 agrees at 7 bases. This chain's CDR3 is CATGGGMAGELFF. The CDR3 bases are TGTGCCACAGGCGGGGGTATGGCCGGGGAGCTGTTTTTT.